This TCR beta chain is drawn from a study of response to subunit inactivated influenza vaccine. Findings and limits, study-wide: The authors put forward the suggestion that each seasonal influenza vaccination may bring in only a limited number of new T cells.

A single record per CDR3 protein comes from TCRdb applying MiXCR to the RT-PCR reads. This repertoire shows around 480,000 distinct CDR3 sequences, approximately 11% found once; its top ten account for less than 15%. CDR3 size: 13 residues. Germline values: CDR1 SGHVS, CDR2 FQNEAQ. J lost 8 bases, V lost 6 bases, and 8 bases had no gene match. This clonotype was picked up a small number of times. What it binds is unknown. Sequencing used PBMCs from blood, obtained roughly 46 days after vaccination. The source is a man between 50 and 59 years old who received an inactivated influenza vaccine. The gene calls are TRBV7-8 and TRBJ1-1; 8 bases match TRBD1. Here the CDR3 reads CASRPGQGVEAFF. CDR3 sequence (DNA): TGTGCCAGCAGGCCCGGACAGGGTGTCGAAGCTTTCTTT.